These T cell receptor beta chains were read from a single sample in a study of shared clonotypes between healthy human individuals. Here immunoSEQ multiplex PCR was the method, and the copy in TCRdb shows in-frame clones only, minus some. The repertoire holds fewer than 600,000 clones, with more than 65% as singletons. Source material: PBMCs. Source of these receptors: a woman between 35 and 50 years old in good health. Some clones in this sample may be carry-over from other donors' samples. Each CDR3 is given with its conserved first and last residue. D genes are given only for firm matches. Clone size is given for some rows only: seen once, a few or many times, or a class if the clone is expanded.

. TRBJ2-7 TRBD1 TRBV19 TGTGCCAGCAGAACTCAGGGGGCATCCTACGAGCAGTACTTC CASRTQGASYEQYF
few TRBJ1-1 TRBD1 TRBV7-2 TGTGCCAGCAGCCCACCAGTAGTCGGACAGGTGATGAACACTGAAGCTTTCTTT CASSPPVVGQVMNTEAFF
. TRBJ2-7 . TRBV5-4 TGTGCCAGCAGCTTGAGAGGGCCTAGGTACGAGCAGTACTTC CASSLRGPRYEQYF
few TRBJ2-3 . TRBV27 TGTGCCAGCAGTATCAACAGGGCAGATACGCAGTATTTT CASSINRADTQYF
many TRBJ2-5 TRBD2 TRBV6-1 TGTGCCAGCAGGGGACTAGCGGGAGTGGAGACCCAGTACTTC CASRGLAGVETQYF
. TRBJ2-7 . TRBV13 TGTGCCAGCAGCTTAACAGGGACCCACGAGCAGTACTTC CASSLTGTHEQYF
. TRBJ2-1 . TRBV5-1 TGCGCCAGCAGCTTGCGAATTATGGAATACAATGAGCAGTTCTTC CASSLRIMEYNEQFF
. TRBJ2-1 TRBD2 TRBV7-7 TGTGCCAGCAGCCGCTACCCCGGGACTAGCGGGATCGGTGAGCAGTTCTTC CASSRYPGTSGIGEQFF
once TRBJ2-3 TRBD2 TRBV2 TGTGCCAGCAGTGCGAATAGCGGGACCACAGATACGCAGTATTTT CASSANSGTTDTQYF
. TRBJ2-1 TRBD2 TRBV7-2 TGTGCCAGCAGAATAACGGGACTAGCGTCCTACAATGAGCAGTTCTTC CASRITGLASYNEQFF
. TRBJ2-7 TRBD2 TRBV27 TGTGCCAGCAGTTTTCTGGCTAGCGGGCTCTCCTACGAGCAGTACTTC CASSFLASGLSYEQYF
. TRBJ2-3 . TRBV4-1 TGCGCCAGCAGCCAAGATCAACGGGAGAGTAGCACAGATACGCAGTATTTT CASSQDQRESSTDTQYF
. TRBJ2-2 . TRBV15 TGTGCCACCGTTAAATCGGGCACCGGGGAGCTGTTTTTT CATVKSGTGELFF
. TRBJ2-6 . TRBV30 TGTGCCGGGACATCAGGGTTCTCTGGGGCCAACGTCCTGACTTTC CAGTSGFSGANVLTF
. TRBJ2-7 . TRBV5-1 TGCGCCAGCAGCTTGCTTAGCACAGGCTACGAGCAGTACTTC CASSLLSTGYEQYF
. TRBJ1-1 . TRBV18 TGTGCCAGCTCGGGGGAGGTGAACACTGAAGCTTTCTTT CASSGEVNTEAFF
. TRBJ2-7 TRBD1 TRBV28 TGTGCCAGCAGTCCGGGACAGGACTACGAGCAGTACTTC CASSPGQDYEQYF
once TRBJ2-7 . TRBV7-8 TGTGCCAGCAGCTTAGGCGACGGGAGCTCCTACGAGCAGTACTTC CASSLGDGSSYEQYF
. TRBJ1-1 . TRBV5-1 TGCGCCAGCAGCATGGACAACTGGGGCACTGAAGCTTTCTTT CASSMDNWGTEAFF
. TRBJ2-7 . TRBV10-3 TGTGCCATCAGTGCACCGGGGAGCGAGCAGTACTTC CAISAPGSEQYF
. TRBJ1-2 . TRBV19 . CASSISGAVAAGTF
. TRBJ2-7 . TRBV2 TGTGCCAGCAGTACCCAGGGGATGGCCTACGAGCAGTACTTC CASSTQGMAYEQYF
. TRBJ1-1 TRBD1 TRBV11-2 TGTGCCAGCAGCTTAGAGAGGACAGGGGGTGCTTTCTTT CASSLERTGGAFF
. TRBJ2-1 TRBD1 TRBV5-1 TGCGCCAGCAGCCTGAGACAGGGGGAGTACAATGAGCAGTTCTTC CASSLRQGEYNEQFF